This is a list of T cell receptor beta chains from one sample in a study of OX40 agonist ivuxolimab in advanced cancers. Libraries were prepared by immunoSEQ multiplex PCR; TCRdb keeps only in-frame clonotypes and omits some of them. This table has approximately 99,000 clones, about 96% appearing once. This sample comprised CD4+ or CD8+ T cells sorted from blood, obtained in a trial of the OX40 agonist ivuxolimab. The origin of the receptors is an adult with an advanced solid tumor such as melanoma, head and neck, liver or kidney cancer. Both conserved end residues are part of each CDR3. A D gene is named only where the DNA matches it firmly. Size values are once, few and many counts, or a class for expanded clones, and some rows have none.

. | . | TRBJ2-1 | TRBV19 | TGTGCCAGTAGTTTACTAGGGGGCAATGAGCAGTTCTTC | CASSLLGGNEQFF
TRBD1 | . | TRBJ2-7 | TRBV6-1 | TGTGCCAGCAGTGGACAGGGCTCCTACGAGCAGTACTTC | CASSGQGSYEQYF
TRBD1 | . | TRBJ2-7 | TRBV2 | TGTGCCAGCAGTGACCGGGACAGGGGCCCCTACGAGCAGTACTTC | CASSDRDRGPYEQYF
. | . | TRBJ2-7 | TRBV27 | TGTGCCAGCAGTTTCAGGGGATCACGCGAGCAGTACTTC | CASSFRGSREQYF
. | . | TRBJ1-1 | TRBV19 | TGTGCCAGTAGCCACGCCTCGAACACTGAAGCTTTCTTT | CASSHASNTEAFF
TRBD2 | . | TRBJ2-1 | TRBV6-1 | TGTGCCACCCCTTCGGGGCGGGAGGGCCAGGGTGAGCAGTTCTTC | CATPSGREGQGEQFF
. | . | TRBJ2-1 | TRBV7-9 | TGTGCCAGCAGCTCTCGGGGGGAGCAGTTCTTC | CASSSRGEQFF
. | . | TRBJ2-5 | TRBV7-8 | TGTGCCAGCAGGGAAGGGGGAGGTTTAGGGGAGACCCAGTACTTC | CASREGGGLGETQYF
. | . | TRBJ2-5 | TRBV19 | TGTGCCAGTAGGGACAGTCTAAAAGAGACCCAGTACTTC | CASRDSLKETQYF
TRBD1 | . | TRBJ2-1 | TRBV19 | TGTGCCAGTATCTCCGGGACAGGGTCCAATGAGCAGTTCTTC | CASISGTGSNEQFF
. | . | TRBJ2-1 | TRBV4-1 | TGCGCCAGCAGCCAAGATAGCGGCTCCTACAATGAGCAGTTCTTC | CASSQDSGSYNEQFF
TRBD1 | . | TRBJ1-2 | TRBV28 | TGTGCCAGCAGTCCTCCACCGGGACAGGGCTACTATGGCTACACCTTC | CASSPPPGQGYYGYTF
. | . | TRBJ1-5 | TRBV28 | TGTGCCAGCAGTTTACGGGATCAGCCCCAGCATTTT | CASSLRDQPQHF
TRBD2 | . | TRBJ2-1 | TRBV4-2 | TGTGCCAGCAGCCAAGTGCCCCTTCTAGCGGGTGCCTACAATGAGCAGTTCTTC | CASSQVPLLAGAYNEQFF
. | once | TRBJ2-7 | TRBV28 | TGTGCCAGTTTTGGACGGATTAGATACGAGCAGTACTTC | CASFGRIRYEQYF
. | . | TRBJ2-2 | TRBV27 | TGTGCCAGCAGTTTAAGGGACCCCAGAGGGGAGCTGTTTTTT | CASSLRDPRGELFF
. | . | TRBJ2-1 | TRBV27 | TGTGCCAGCGGCCCCTTTACCAATGAGCAGTTCTTC | CASGPFTNEQFF
. | once | TRBJ2-7 | TRBV6-5 | TGTGCCAGCAGTTACCTGGAGAAGGGGTACGAGCAGTACTTC | CASSYLEKGYEQYF
. | . | TRBJ1-4 | TRBV28 | TGTGCCAGCAGTTTTGTGGAACAAAGGTTTAATGAAAAACTGTTTTTT | CASSFVEQRFNEKLFF
TRBD2 | . | TRBJ2-1 | TRBV9 | TGTGCCAGCAGCTCCCCCGGGACTACTCAAAATGAGCAGTTCTTC | CASSSPGTTQNEQFF
. | . | TRBJ2-7 | TRBV27 | TGTGCCAGCAGTTTAGATTGGGCTAGCGAGCAGTACTTC | CASSLDWASEQYF
. | . | TRBJ1-5 | TRBV6-6 | TGTGCCAGCAGTTCAACAGGGAATGGACAGCCCCAGCATTTT | CASSSTGNGQPQHF
TRBD2 | . | TRBJ2-7 | TRBV19 | TGTGCCAGTAGTCCAGGACTAGCGGGGCCTCCCTACGAGCAGTACTTC | CASSPGLAGPPYEQYF
TRBD1 | . | TRBJ2-7 | TRBV23-1 | TGCGCCAGCAGTCAATCAATCGGGACAGGGGGTAATACTGGTGGCTCGGGCGAGCAGTACTTC | CASSQSIGTGGNTGGSGEQYF
. | . | TRBJ2-1 | TRBV13 | TGTGCCAGCAGCTTGGTACACCACAATGAGCAGTTCTTC | CASSLVHHNEQFF
TRBD1 | . | TRBJ1-2 | TRBV27 | TGTGCCAGCAGTTTACAGGGGGGCTATGGCTACACCTTC | CASSLQGGYGYTF
. | few | TRBJ1-1 | TRBV2 | TGTGCCAGCGGAACAGGGATGGAGGCTTTCTTT | CASGTGMEAFF
. | once | TRBJ2-1 | TRBV28 | TGTGCCAGCAGTGCTATGGGGCCGGAAGCCTACAATGAGCAGTTCTTC | CASSAMGPEAYNEQFF
. | . | TRBJ2-1 | TRBV6-6 | TGTGCCAGCAGTTTAAGTCACGCCAATGAGCAGTTCTTC | CASSLSHANEQFF
. | . | TRBJ2-1 | TRBV9 | TGTGCCAGCAGTCAGCCTGGCGACAATGAGCAGTTCTTC | CASSQPGDNEQFF
. | . | TRBJ2-7 | TRBV14 | TGTGCCAGCAGCCCCGGTTGGGGGTACGAGCAGTACTTC | CASSPGWGYEQYF
. | . | TRBJ1-5 | TRBV21-1 | TGTGCCAGCAGCAAAGGGACAGGGAATCAGCCCCAGCATTTT | CASSKGTGNQPQHF
. | . | TRBJ2-1 | TRBV16 | TGTGCCAGCAGCCCTACATACGGTGATGAGCAGTTCTTC | CASSPTYGDEQFF
. | . | TRBJ2-7 | TRBV5-6 | TGTGCCAGCAGCTCGGGGATGGGATCCTCCGAGCAGTACTTC | CASSSGMGSSEQYF
. | . | TRBJ2-7 | TRBV11-2 | TGTGCCAGCAGCTTCGGACTGACCTACGAGCAGTACTTC | CASSFGLTYEQYF
. | . | TRBJ2-7 | TRBV27 | TGTGCCAGCTGCCCTACAGGCTTGGGGGACTCCTACGAGCAGTACTTC | CASCPTGLGDSYEQYF
TRBD1 | . | TRBJ2-7 | TRBV7-9 | TGTGCCAGCAGCTTTGATCGACAGGGGCGATCGTTGCAGTACTTC | CASSFDRQGRSLQYF
. | . | TRBJ1-2 | TRBV6-1 | TGTGCCAGCAGTGAAGTCCCAGGGGCCGGGGTCGACTACACCTTC | CASSEVPGAGVDYTF
. | . | TRBJ2-7 | TRBV19 | TGTGCCAGTAGTGCAGGGGGGTCCTACGAGCAGTACTTC | CASSAGGSYEQYF
. | . | TRBJ2-4 | TRBV15 | TGTGCCACCGAGGGACCGCTAGCCAAAAACATTCAGTACTTC | CATEGPLAKNIQYF
TRBD2 | . | TRBJ2-5 | TRBV7-2 | TGTGCCAGCAGCTTATGGTTTGCGGAGGGAGGGGAGACCCAGTACTTC | CASSLWFAEGGETQYF
. | . | TRBJ1-4 | TRBV7-6 | TGTGCCAGCAGCTGGGGTGAAAAACTGTTTTTT | CASSWGEKLFF
. | . | TRBJ2-7 | TRBV27 | TGTGCCAGCAGTTTAGAAGGGGCCTACGAGCAGTACTTC | CASSLEGAYEQYF
TRBD1 | few | TRBJ1-1 | TRBV30 | TGTGCCTGGAGTTCCGGACAGGGGAACACTGAAGCTTTCTTT | CAWSSGQGNTEAFF
. | . | TRBJ1-1 | TRBV10-2 | TGCGCCAGCAGTGAGCTGGGGGCGGGTACTGAAGCTTTCTTT | CASSELGAGTEAFF
. | . | TRBJ2-3 | TRBV29-1 | TGCAGCGTTGAAGGGCAGGGGGGGGCAGATACGCAGTATTTT | CSVEGQGGADTQYF
. | . | TRBJ2-2 | TRBV29-1 | TGCAGCGCCCTCTCGACCGGGGAGCTGTTTTTT | CSALSTGELFF
TRBD2 | . | TRBJ2-7 | TRBV28 | TGTGCCAGCAGTTTAGACCAGAGACTAGCGCGCAGCGAGCAGTACTTC | CASSLDQRLARSEQYF
. | once | TRBJ2-7 | TRBV5-1 | TGCGCCAGCAGCTTTGCTAACTCAGGGGACTACGAGCAGTACTTC | CASSFANSGDYEQYF
. | . | TRBJ2-6 | TRBV2 | TGTGCCAGCATGGGGCAGACGGCCGGGGCCAACGTCCTGACTTTC | CASMGQTAGANVLTF